The 30 T cell receptor beta chains below all came from one sample that was sequenced in a study of early T cells in non-severe SARS-CoV-2 infection. A single record per CDR3 protein comes from TCRdb applying MiXCR to the 5' RACE reads. Found here are around 46,000 distinct CDR3 sequences, around a tenth of them singletons; the top ten hold about a fifth. Source material: whole blood. These receptors originate from an adult who was a healthcare worker with PCR-confirmed SARS-CoV-2 infection or an uninfected control (not recorded which).

The CDR3 nucleotides read TGCAGCGTTGAAGCGGCCGGGGCCAACGTCCTGACTTTC. Translated, it gives CSVEAAGANVLTF. The chain couples TRBV29-1 to TRBJ2-6, with D unclear. This CDR3 has 13 residues. Germline assignment: CDR1 SQVTM and CDR2 ANQGSEA. Trimming stripped 1 base from V and 4 bases from J, with 5 bases between.

This clonotype appeared many times. DNA of the CDR3: TGTGCCAGCAGTTACACGCGGGGGAGCTCTGGAAACACCATATATTTT. Its protein is CASSYTRGSSGNTIYF. The chain has TRBV6-5 and TRBJ1-3; weak D call: TRBD1 (5 bases). Germline CDR1 MNHEY, CDR2 SVGAGI. Trimming shortened V by 2 bases and J by 0 bases, and 11 bases separated the two germline ends. This CDR3 is built from 16 residues.

At least ten counts were recorded for this clonotype. The chain is built from TRBV29-1 and TRBJ2-5; TRBD2 is a possible D gene (5 bases). The CDR3 loop spans 15 amino acids. CDR1 is SQVTM and CDR2 is ANQGSEA in the germline V gene. V lost 5 bases and J lost 4, with 20 bases in between. CDR3 in DNA: TGCAGCGTTCACGCTGGGAGTGCCGGGGTAGAGACCCAGTACTTC. As protein: CSVHAGSAGVETQYF. Filled out from reference TRBV29-1 and TRBJ2-5, the complete variable domain reads SAVISQKPSRDICQRGTSLTIQCQVDSQVTMMFWYRQQPGQSLTLIATANQGSEATYESGFVIDKFPISRPNLTFSTLTVSNMSPEDSSIYLCSVHAGSAGVETQYFGPGTRLLVL.

This sequence joins TRBV6-6 and TRBJ2-5; D uncertain. Trimming took 0 bases from V and 3 from J, leaving 11 bases between them. Germline V gives CDR1 MNHNY, CDR2 SVGAGI (reference sequence). This CDR3 contains 15 residues. This CDR3 is CASSYSRAYKETQYF. In nucleotides, the CDR3 is TGTGCCAGCAGTTACTCCAGAGCTTACAAAGAGACCCAGTACTTC.

This clonotype was picked up a small number of times. The chain joins TRBV28 to TRBJ2-7; D might be TRBD1 (6 bases). Trimming took off 7 bases at V and 3 bases at J, with 22 bases between the two ends. The CDR3 contains 16 residues. Germline CDR1 is MDHEN and CDR2 is SYDVKM. The CDR3 loop reads CASTPRRDTNNYEQYF. In nucleotides, the CDR3 is TGTGCCAGCACCCCCCGCCGGGACACCAACAACTACGAGCAGTACTTC.

This clonotype was detected many times. The rearrangement joins TRBV27 to TRBJ2-2, with TRBD2 as a possible D gene (6 bases). Looked up from germline, CDR1 is MNHEY and CDR2 is SMNVEV (reference sequence). The CDR3 has 15 residues. V lost 3 bases, J lost 0 bases, and 8 bases lay in between. The CDR3: CASSLGGANTGELFF. The CDR3 region has the DNA TGTGCCAGCAGTTTGGGCGGGGCGAACACCGGGGAGCTGTTTTTT.

CDR3 in amino acids: CASSPSGLAGTDTQYF. In nucleotides, the CDR3 is TGTGCCAGCAGCCCCTCAGGACTAGCGGGAACAGATACGCAGTATTTT. V usage is TRBV4-2 and J usage is TRBJ2-3, with 12 bases that match TRBD2. CDR3 size: 16 residues. Germline assignment: CDR1 LGHNA and CDR2 YNFKEQ. V dropped 4 bases and J dropped 3; count of bases not matched to a gene: 5.

This clonotype was recorded once. The rearrangement joins TRBV20-1 to TRBJ2-7, with 9 bases matching TRBD2. CDR1 is DFQATT, CDR2 SNEGSKA, per germline (reference sequence). V shed 2 bases and J 6 bases; nucleotides not matched to a gene: 5. The CDR3 has 13 residues. CDR3 bases: TGCAGTGCTAGAAGGACTAGCGTCGGCGAGCAGTACTTC. This encodes CSARRTSVGEQYF.

This clonotype was seen many times. Mismatch with germline at one junction end may stem from a read error. CDR3 residues: CASSFADRRIF. The CDR3 DNA reads as TGTGCCAGCAGTTTTGCGGACAGGCGTATATTC. This chain joins TRBV28 and TRBJ2-7; TRBD1 agrees at 7 bases. Per germline, CDR1 MDHEN and CDR2 SYDVKM. This CDR3 is built from 11 residues.

Turning to this clonotype: A much larger clone sits a single nucleotide away, making a read error possible. The chain recombines TRBV6-2 or TRBV6-3 with TRBJ2-1, with 8 bases aligning to TRBD2. Germline V gives CDR1 MNHEY, CDR2 SVGEGT. This CDR3 region has 15 residues. V was clipped by 6 bases and J by 9 bases; unmatched bases: 13. CDR3 region: CASRPVGGTRGEQFF. The DNA of the CDR3 is TGTGCCAGCAGGCCCGTGGGCGGGACTAGGGGTGAGCAGTTCTTC.

This clonotype was counted at least ten times. J is TRBJ2-1 and V is TRBV6-4; a possible D gene is TRBD1 (5 bases). This CDR3 has 14 residues. The germline V gene has CDR1 MRHNA and CDR2 SNTAGT. Trimming cost V 0 bases and J 4 bases, with 7 bases left between them. The CDR3 sequence is CASSDSGAYNEQFF. CDR3 DNA: TGTGCCAGCAGTGACTCTGGGGCTTACAATGAGCAGTTCTTC.

A few counts support this clonotype. The rearrangement links TRBV10-2 to TRBJ2-7, with 10 bases lining up with TRBD2. Germline CDR1 WSHSY, CDR2 SAAADI. With V trimmed by 4 bases and J by 2 bases, 8 bases remained unmatched. The CDR3 length is 16 residues. CDR3 nucleotide sequence: TGCGCCAGCAGTGGGTATGCTAGCGGGAGACCCTACGAGCAGTACTTC. Translating gives CASSGYASGRPYEQYF.

The gene calls are TRBV9 and TRBJ2-7; a weak D match, TRBD2 (5 bases). Germline V gives CDR1 SGDLS, CDR2 YYNGEE. V dropped 2 bases and J dropped 2 bases, with 11 bases sitting between them. The CDR3 runs 14 residues. The CDR3 DNA sequence: TGTGCCAGCAGCGTCCGAGAGGGTACCTACGAGCAGTACTTC. As protein: CASSVREGTYEQYF.

This clonotype counts as medium-sized. V gene TRBV3-1 combines with J gene TRBJ1-2; the D is unclear. Per germline, CDR1 LGHDT and CDR2 YNNKEL (reference sequence). This CDR3 comprises 16 residues. Deletions cut 1 base from V and 4 bases from J, with 16 bases between. The CDR3 DNA sequence: TGTGCCAGCAGCCAAGGTTCTGGGCGTAACTCCTATGGCTACACCTTC. This encodes CASSQGSGRNSYGYTF.

This clonotype was picked up many times. This chain joins TRBV2 and TRBJ2-1; 10 bases agree with TRBD1. Germline CDR1 and CDR2: SNHLY and FYNNEI. This CDR3 has 16 amino acids. With V trimmed by 8 bases and J by 0 bases, 7 bases remained unmatched. As DNA, the CDR3 is TGTGCCAGCGAATCCGGGACAGGGGTCTCCTACAATGAGCAGTTCTTC. It is translated as CASESGTGVSYNEQFF.

The chain employs TRBV12-5 and TRBJ2-7, with D uncertain. Germline V gene sequence: CDR1 LGHNT, CDR2 FRNRAP. This CDR3 contains 11 residues. Trimming left V 2 bases short and J 10 bases short, with 9 bases between. The CDR3: CASGLKLPQYF. CDR3 nucleotides: TGTGCTAGTGGTTTGAAGCTCCCCCAGTACTTC.

This clonotype was counted at least ten times. The genes are TRBV7-7 and TRBJ2-7; TRBD2 might be the D (6 bases). The CDR3 runs to 13 residues. CDR1 and CDR2 (germline): SSHAT, FNYEAQ (reference sequence). The germline V and J ends were trimmed by 2 bases and 6 bases, with 11 bases remaining between them. The CDR3 sequence: CASSLIHGGEQYF. CDR3 nucleotide sequence: TGTGCCAGCAGCTTAATCCACGGGGGCGAGCAGTACTTC.

This clonotype was recorded a few times. The J gene is TRBJ2-7, the V gene TRBV7-2; TRBD2 matches 11 bases. The CDR3 runs 15 residues. Germline assignment: CDR1 SGHTA and CDR2 FQGNSA. Germline trimming cut 2 bases from V and 4 bases from J; bases unmatched to any gene: 4. CDR3 bases: TGTGCCAGCAGCTTAACTAGCGGGAGCGAGTACGAGCAGTACTTC. As protein: CASSLTSGSEYEQYF.

This clonotype was counted at least ten times. The CDR3 here is CSGGEANVLTF. CDR3 DNA sequence: TGCAGCGGGGGAGAGGCCAACGTCCTGACTTTC. The V call is TRBV29-1, the J call TRBJ2-6; TRBD2 is a possible D gene (5 bases). Germline CDR1 reads SQVTM; CDR2 reads ANQGSEA. CDR3 length: 11 amino acids. Deletions cut 7 bases from V and 6 bases from J, with 7 bases between.

This rearrangement joins TRBV5-6 to TRBJ2-1; tentatively, D is TRBD1 or TRBD2 (6 bases each). With 3 bases removed from V and 5 bases from J, the gap between germline ends came to 15 bases. CDR3 length equals 15 residues. Germline values: CDR1 SGHDT, CDR2 YYEEEE. This CDR3 is CASSSFRGRNNEQFF. The DNA of the CDR3 is TGTGCCAGCAGCTCGTTTCGGGGGCGGAACAATGAGCAGTTCTTC.

For this clonotype: Since a much larger clone is just one base distant, this may be a read error. The chain carries TRBV7-9 and TRBJ1-2, with D hard to call. V dropped 11 bases and J dropped 1 base, with 20 bases sitting between them. This CDR3 is built from 15 residues. Germline CDR1 SEHNR, CDR2 FQNEAQ (reference sequence). DNA of the CDR3: TGTGCCGGCGGCCCAAAGGTAGAGGGTAACTATGGCTACACCTTC. As protein: CAGGPKVEGNYGYTF.

The chain combines TRBV7-9 with TRBJ1-1, with unresolved D. The CDR3 has 12 amino acids. Trimming left V 5 bases short and J 4 bases short, with 8 bases between. The germline V gene has CDR1 SEHNR and CDR2 FQNEAQ (reference sequence). CDR3 sequence reads: CASSAALTEAFF. The DNA for the CDR3 is TGTGCCAGCAGCGCAGCACTCACTGAAGCTTTCTTT.

This clonotype was recorded at least ten times. The V and J genes are TRBV6-2 or TRBV6-3 and TRBJ2-3; D is unresolved. The CDR3 is 14 residues long. The germline V gene has CDR1 MNHEY and CDR2 SVGEGT. V was clipped by 10 bases and J by 1 base, with 15 bases between them. CDR3 nucleotide sequence: TGTGCCACTAAGAGGACGGCTCGCACAGATACGCAGTATTTT. Its translation is CATKRTARTDTQYF.

This sequence joins TRBV7-3 and TRBJ2-2; no definite D call. The V gene lost 5 bases and the J gene lost 5 bases, with 15 bases spanning the gap. This CDR3 spans 15 amino acids. In germline, CDR1 is SGHTA, CDR2 FQGTGA. As DNA, the CDR3 is TGTGCCAGCAGCCCGAATATCGGACGGACCGGGGAGCTGTTTTTT. Amino acids: CASSPNIGRTGELFF.

Ten or more counts support this clonotype. The chain has TRBV7-9 and TRBJ2-3, with 8 bases that match TRBD2. Germline V CDR1 and CDR2: SEHNR, FQNEAQ (reference sequence). V lost 5 bases and J lost 6; bases outside the gene matches: 7. There are 14 residues in the CDR3. CDR3 region: CASSTSGSADTQYF. For the CDR3, the DNA is TGTGCCAGCAGCACAAGCGGGAGCGCTGATACGCAGTATTTT. Full variable domain (rest looked up from reference TRBV7-9 and TRBJ2-3): DTGVSQNPRHKITKRGQNVTFRCDPISEHNRLYWYRQTLGQGPEFLTYFQNEAQLEKSRLLSDRFSAERPKGSFSTLEIQRTEQGDSAMYLCASSTSGSADTQYFGPGTRLTVL.

In its sample, this clonotype was seen many times. This rearrangement joins TRBV5-1 to TRBJ2-7; 7 bases are a match to TRBD2. The CDR3 runs 15 residues. Unmatched junction bases numbered 14, after V lost 5 bases and J lost 6 bases. From germline, CDR1 is SGHRS and CDR2 YFSETQ. The CDR3 DNA is TGCGCCAGCAGTCCAGATAGGGCGGGAGCCATCGAGCAGTACTTC. It codes for CASSPDRAGAIEQYF.

This chain uses TRBV29-1 with TRBJ1-1; TRBD1 might be the D (5 bases). CDR3 length: 11 amino acids. CDR1 and CDR2 (germline): SQVTM, ANQGSEA. V dropped 3 bases and J dropped 6 bases, with 8 bases sitting between them. This CDR3 reads CSVDGGAEAFF. The CDR3 DNA sequence: TGCAGCGTTGATGGGGGGGCTGAAGCTTTCTTT.

This clonotype was counted many times. The CDR3 is CASRPLAGPTGELFF. CDR3 coding DNA: TGTGCCAGCAGACCCTTAGCGGGGCCTACCGGGGAGCTGTTTTTT. V is TRBV7-7 and J is TRBJ2-2, with TRBD2 identical over 8 bases. Germline lookup yields CDR1 SSHAT and CDR2 FNYEAQ (reference sequence). V was pared by 6 bases and J by 5 bases, with 8 bases of the junction left unmatched. CDR3 length: 15 amino acids.

This clonotype came up many times. This sequence joins TRBV28 and TRBJ2-2, with 9 bases that match TRBD1. After removal of 5 bases from V and 6 bases from J, the junction contained 7 bases not matched to a gene. The CDR3 totals 15 residues. The germline V gene has CDR1 MDHEN and CDR2 SYDVKM. CDR3 loop: CASSAPGQGSGELFF. CDR3 sequence (DNA): TGTGCCAGCAGTGCCCCGGGACAGGGTTCCGGGGAGCTGTTTTTT.

This clonotype has ten or more counts. This chain joins TRBV5-1 and TRBJ2-1; TRBD1 matches 7 bases. The germline gives CDR1 SGHRS, CDR2 YFSETQ. The CDR3 consists of 12 residues. Trimming cost V 2 bases and J 9 bases; bases outside gene matches: 2. In DNA form, the CDR3 reads TGCGCCAGCAGCTTCAACAGGGGTGAGCAGTTCTTC. As protein: CASSFNRGEQFF.